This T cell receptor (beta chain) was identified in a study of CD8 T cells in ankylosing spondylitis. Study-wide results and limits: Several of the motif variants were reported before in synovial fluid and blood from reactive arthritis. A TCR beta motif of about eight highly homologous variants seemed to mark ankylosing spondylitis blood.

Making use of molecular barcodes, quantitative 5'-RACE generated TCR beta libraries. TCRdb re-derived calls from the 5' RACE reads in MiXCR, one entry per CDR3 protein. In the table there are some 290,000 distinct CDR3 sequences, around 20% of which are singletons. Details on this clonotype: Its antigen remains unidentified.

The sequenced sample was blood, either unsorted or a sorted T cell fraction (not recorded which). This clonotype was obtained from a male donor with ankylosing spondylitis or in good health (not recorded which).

CDR3 coding DNA: TGTGCCAGCAGCCCACGTGGCGGGGGGGCTAATGAGCAGTTCTTC. Translated: CASSPRGGGANEQFF. This sequence joins TRBV11-2 and TRBJ2-1, with 9 bases lining up with TRBD2. The V segment lost 5 bases and the J segment 7 bases; nucleotides outside the gene matches: 9. Germline V CDR1 and CDR2: SGHAT, FQNNGV. This CDR3 contains 15 residues.